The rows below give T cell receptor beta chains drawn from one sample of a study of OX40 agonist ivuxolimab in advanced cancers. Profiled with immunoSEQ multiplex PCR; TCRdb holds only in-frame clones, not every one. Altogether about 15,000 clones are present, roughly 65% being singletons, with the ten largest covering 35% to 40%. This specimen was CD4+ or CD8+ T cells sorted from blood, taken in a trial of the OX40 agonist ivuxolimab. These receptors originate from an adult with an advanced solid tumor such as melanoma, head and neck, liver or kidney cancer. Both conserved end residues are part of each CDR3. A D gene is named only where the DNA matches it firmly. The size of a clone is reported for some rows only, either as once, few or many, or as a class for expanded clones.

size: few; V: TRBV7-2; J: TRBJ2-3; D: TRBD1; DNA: TGTGCCAGCAGAGAACCGGGACAGGGGGCCGAGGTCGGCCCAGATACGCAGTATTTT; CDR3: CASREPGQGAEVGPDTQYF
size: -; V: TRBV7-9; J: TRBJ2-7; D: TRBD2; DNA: TGTGCCAGCAGCTCGACAGCGGGAACCTACGAGCAGTACTTC; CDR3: CASSSTAGTYEQYF
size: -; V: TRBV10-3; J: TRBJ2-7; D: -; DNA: TGTGCCATCAGTGAGCCGGCGGCAGAAGGCCGCTACGAGCAGTACTTC; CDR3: CAISEPAAEGRYEQYF
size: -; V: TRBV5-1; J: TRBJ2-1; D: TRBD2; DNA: TGCGCCAGCAAGCTAGCGGACAATGAGCAGTTCTTC; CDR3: CASKLADNEQFF
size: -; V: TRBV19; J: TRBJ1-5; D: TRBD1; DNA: TGTGCCAGTAGAACAGGGGGCTTGGAGCCCCAGCATTTT; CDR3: CASRTGGLEPQHF
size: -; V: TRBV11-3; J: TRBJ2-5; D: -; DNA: TGTGCCAGCAGCTCTGAGAATCGAGAGACCCAGTACTTC; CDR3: CASSSENRETQYF
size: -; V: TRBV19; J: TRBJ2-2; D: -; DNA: TGTGCCAGTAGGGGGGCGAACACCGGGGAGCTGTTTTTT; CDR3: CASRGANTGELFF
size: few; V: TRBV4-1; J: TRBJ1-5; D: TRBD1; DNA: TGCGCCAGCAGCCAAGACGGGACAGGGAATCAGCCCCAGCATTTT; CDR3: CASSQDGTGNQPQHF
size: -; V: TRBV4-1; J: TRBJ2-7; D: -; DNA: TGCGCCAGCAGCCAACCAAAGCAAGGAGAGAGCTCCTACGAGCAGTACTTC; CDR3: CASSQPKQGESSYEQYF
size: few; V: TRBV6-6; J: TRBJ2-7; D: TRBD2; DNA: TGTGCCAGCAGCCCCGGACTAGCGGCCTACGAGCAGTACTTC; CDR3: CASSPGLAAYEQYF
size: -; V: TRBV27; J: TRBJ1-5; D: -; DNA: TGTGCCAGCCCCTCCGGGCTTTTGGGGCAGCCCCAGCATTTT; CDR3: CASPSGLLGQPQHF
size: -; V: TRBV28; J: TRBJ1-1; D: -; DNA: TGTGCCAGCAGTTCTAAAGGGCCGTCCACTGAAGCTTTCTTT; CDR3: CASSSKGPSTEAFF
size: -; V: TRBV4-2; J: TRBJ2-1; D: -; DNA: TGTGCCAGCAGCCAAGACCCGGACTACCCGCCGGGCTCCTACAATGAGCAGTTCTTC; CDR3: CASSQDPDYPPGSYNEQFF
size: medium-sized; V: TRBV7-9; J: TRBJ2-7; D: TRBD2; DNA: TGTGCCAGCAGCTCAACAAGCGGGAGGGCCTGGGAGCAGTACTTC; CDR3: CASSSTSGRAWEQYF
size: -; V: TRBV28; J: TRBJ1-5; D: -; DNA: TGTGCCAGCAGTTTAGGGCAGGGGTATCGACAGCCCCAGCATTTT; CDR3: CASSLGQGYRQPQHF
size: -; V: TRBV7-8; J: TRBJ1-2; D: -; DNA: TGTGCCAGCAGCTCATCGCATGGCTACACCTTC; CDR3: CASSSSHGYTF
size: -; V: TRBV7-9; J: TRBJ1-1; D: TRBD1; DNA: TGTGCCAGCAGCTTAGATGCGGGACAGGGAAAAGCTTTCTTT; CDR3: CASSLDAGQGKAFF
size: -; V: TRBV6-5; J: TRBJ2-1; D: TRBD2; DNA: TGTGCCACTAAAAGCGGGATAGACAATGAGCAGTTCTTC; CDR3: CATKSGIDNEQFF
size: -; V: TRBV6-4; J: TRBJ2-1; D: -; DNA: TGTGCCAGCAGTGACTCCTGGGAGAGCTCCTACAATGAGCAGTTCTTC; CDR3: CASSDSWESSYNEQFF
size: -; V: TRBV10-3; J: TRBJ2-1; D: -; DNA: TGTGCCATCGAGGGGGACTCACACTCAACAGAGCAGTTCTTC; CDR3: CAIEGDSHSTEQFF
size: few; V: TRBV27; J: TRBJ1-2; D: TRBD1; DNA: TGTGCCAGCACCTCGGACAGGGAGGAAGGCTACACCTTC; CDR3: CASTSDREEGYTF
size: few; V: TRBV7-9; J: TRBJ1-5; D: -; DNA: TGTGCCAGCAGTCAGGGGAGTCAGCCCCAGCATTTT; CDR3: CASSQGSQPQHF